This record covers a single TCR beta chain. Its antigen remains undetermined. No much larger clone is present one base from it, and per-base qualities are unavailable. This specimen comes from a study of T cell responses to AZD1222 COVID-19 vaccine (dated by TCRdb to the early 2020s). Broadly, across the study: TCR sequencing was performed for more than 230 trial participants, of whom some 200 were given two doses of AZD1222 and approximately 25 were given two doses of MenACWY control vaccine. Trial participants were enrolled by age into subgroups of 18-55, 56-69 and 70-plus years, and around 150, 28 and 57 TCR-sequenced participants, respectively, were included in these subgroups. Points the paper makes about the study in general: Nearly half of unique spike-specific TCRs reportedly recognized epitopes outside regions mutated in the B.1.351 and B.1.1.7 variants. Because no day 14 peak-response samples were available, the repertoires could be characterized only after the peak T cell response. In the small 56-69-year group, the increase in depth fell short of significance, most likely because of low power. Participants were mostly white British and included more females than males, and it was suggested by the authors that clonal diversity may have been underestimated. Conclusions about previously exposed vaccinees are limited, since just five or six AZD1222 recipients were seropositive for SARS-CoV-2 at baseline. Vaccine-associated CD4 TCRs spanned the whole spike protein, with dominant responses in regions 160-218 and 743-854. After two AZD1222 doses, both the breadth and the depth of spike-specific TCRs were significantly higher than at day 0 and than in MenACWY recipients.

In the paper's terms, the time point label means: about 28 days (+/-7) after the second vaccine dose. Because spike-specific TCR depth and breadth did not differ between the two schedules, AZD1222 recipients who got a second dose at roughly 4 weeks were pooled with those who got a second dose at roughly 12 weeks. Samples from vaccinated people were obtained from the UK trials COV001 and COV002, which included a single-blind randomized controlled phase 2/3 trial of AZD1222 (ChAdOx1 nCoV-19) in healthy adults. For TCRbeta chain sequencing, PBMC samples from trial participants were taken at day 0 and at day 28 after the second dose. Including the terminal cysteine and phenylalanine, the CDR3 comprises 13 residues. The entry retains the CDR3 DNA only, 39 bases that are in frame from base 1. From the germline V gene, CDR1 is SGHRS and CDR2 is YFSETQ. The junction shows trimming of 4 bases on V and 7 bases on J, plus 15 bases between the germline ends.

The CDR3 regions of human TCRbeta chains were analyzed by immunosequencing. The source study handled its data this way. Repertoire TCRs were matched against a reference library of SARS-CoV-2-specific TCRs generated with the MIRA antigen-specificity platform. Breadth meant the fraction of unique TCRs that were SARS-CoV-2-associated, whereas depth meant the fraction of total T cells that were SARS-CoV-2-associated. Each spike-specific TCR was assigned to its reactive spike region and to a CD4 or CD8 class using the MIRA data. Log10-transformed breadth and depth values were compared by one-way ANOVA with Sidak's multiple comparisons tests. TCRdb stores this immuneACCESS table with in-frame sequences only. Part of the clones is absent; in the studies checked, under half of the shortfall reflects unresolved V genes, and no reason is known for the rest. V, J and clone size were drawn from that table, and D and trimming were deduced from the DNA. Recorded for this sample are around 140,000 clones; more than 90% of them occurred a single time. Roughly 2% of the sample is in the top ten clones.

This chain joins TRBV5-1 to TRBJ2-7; the D gene remains uncertain. This material consisted of peripheral blood, taken 28 days after the second AZD1222 dose. The origin of this receptor is an adult who received the AZD1222 COVID-19 vaccine. The DNA reads as follows: TGCGCCAGCAGCCCTCCCAGTTCTCTGGAGCAGTACTTC. It translates to CASSPPSSLEQYF.